This entry lists 26 T cell receptor beta chains sequenced from one sample in a study of T-cell memory formation after mild COVID-19. Each CDR3 protein is one row after TCRdb ran MiXCR on the 5' RACE reads. The sample lists about 560,000 distinct CDR3 sequences, roughly a sixth occurring once. Sequenced input: PBMCs or a T cell subset sorted from them (not recorded which). The receptors shown here come from an adult woman who had mild COVID-19 (a few samples of this study predate the infection). Cell type and time point are not known.

J is TRBJ2-1 and V is TRBV4-3, with D maybe TRBD1 (6 bases). Trimming took 3 bases from V and 6 from J, leaving 12 bases between them. The CDR3 loop spans 14 amino acids. The germline V gene encodes CDR1 LGHNA and CDR2 YSLEER. DNA for the CDR3: TGCGCCAGCAGCCAGGGGGCGCGAGGCAATGAGCAGTTCTTC. Translated, it gives CASSQGARGNEQFF.

In this sample, this clonotype turned up many times. V gene TRBV20-1 combines with J gene TRBJ2-4; the match to TRBD2 covers 8 bases. Germline CDR1 DFQATT, CDR2 SNEGSKA (reference sequence). The CDR3 consists of 13 residues. After removal of 5 bases from V and 9 bases from J, the junction contained 9 bases not matched to a gene. The CDR3 region has the DNA TGCAGTGCTCCCCGGGAGGGAGGGGTCATTCAGTACTTC. Encoded protein: CSAPREGGVIQYF.

The V call is TRBV6-5, the J call TRBJ2-2, with D hard to call. The CDR3 has 14 amino acids. Germline V CDR1 and CDR2: MNHEY, SVGAGI. V was cut by 6 bases and J by 7 bases, with 15 bases left in between. CDR3 amino acids: CASRVSTPFGELFF. The CDR3 coding sequence is TGTGCCAGCAGGGTATCTACGCCCTTCGGGGAGCTGTTTTTT.

The rearrangement joins TRBV5-1 to TRBJ2-1, with D perhaps assigned TRBD1 or TRBD2 (6 bases each). Germline V lookup: CDR1 SGHRS, CDR2 YFSETQ. The CDR3 totals 16 residues. Deletions cut 2 bases from V and 8 bases from J, with 20 bases between. CDR3 region: CASSLGGTGATDEQFF. As DNA, the CDR3 is TGCGCCAGCAGCTTAGGTGGCACGGGGGCCACGGATGAGCAGTTCTTC.

V usage is TRBV19 and J usage is TRBJ1-5; D remains unclear. V lost 3 bases to trimming and J lost 7 bases, with 7 bases between them. The CDR3 has 12 amino acids. Per germline, CDR1 LNHDA and CDR2 SQIVND (reference sequence). The CDR3 loop reads CASSMGIQPQHF. The CDR3 nucleotides read TGTGCCAGTAGTATGGGCATCCAGCCCCAGCATTTT.

A few counts support this clonotype. The chain is built from TRBV14 and TRBJ2-5, with D unclear. The CDR3 length is 15 residues. Per germline, CDR1 SGHDN and CDR2 FVKESK. Trimming shortened V by 4 bases and J by 5 bases, and 17 bases separated the two germline ends. The CDR3 bases are TGTGCCAGCAGCCTCTCCGGAGCGAGTTGGGAGACCCAGTACTTC. Protein: CASSLSGASWETQYF.

The chain is built from TRBV24-1 and TRBJ1-1, with D uncertain. CDR1 is KGHDR, CDR2 SFDVKD, per germline. Deletions cut 4 bases from V and 5 bases from J, with 10 bases between. The CDR3 spans 13 residues. In nucleotides, the CDR3 is TGTGCCACCAGTGAGTCGACCGGGACTGAAGCTTTCTTT. Protein product: CATSESTGTEAFF.

As DNA, the CDR3 is TGTGCCAGCAGAAGGGCAGGGTGGGGCACCGGGGAGCTGTTTTTT. Protein: CASRRAGWGTGELFF. The chain has TRBV2 and TRBJ2-2; a weak D match, TRBD1 (5 bases). Deletions cut 6 bases from V and 4 bases from J, with 15 bases between. CDR3 length equals 15 residues. Germline V CDR1 and CDR2: SNHLY, FYNNEI.

The chain couples TRBV7-6 to TRBJ2-7; the D call may be TRBD1 or TRBD2 (5 bases each). The CDR3 is 16 amino acids. Germline CDR1 SGHVS, CDR2 FNYEAQ. Trimming cost V 1 base and J 0 bases, with 13 bases left between them. The CDR3 region has the DNA TGTGCCAGCAGCTTAGGCATGGGGGTGAGCTCCTACGAGCAGTACTTC. Its translation: CASSLGMGVSSYEQYF.

In its sample, this clonotype was seen a few times. The chain is built from TRBV28 and TRBJ2-1; D not certain. The V gene lost 6 bases and the J gene lost 11 bases, with 11 bases spanning the gap. Germline lookup yields CDR1 MDHEN and CDR2 SYDVKM. This CDR3 spans 11 amino acids. CDR3 sequence reads: CASRSEIQQFF. In DNA form, the CDR3 reads TGTGCCAGCAGGTCGGAGATCCAGCAGTTCTTC.

This clonotype was seen repeatedly, ten times or more. The chain recombines TRBV12-3 or TRBV12-4 with TRBJ1-1, with D perhaps matching TRBD1 (6 bases). Trimming shortened V by 4 bases and J by 7 bases, and 19 bases separated the two germline ends. The CDR3 has 15 amino acids. CDR3 sequence: CASSSKQGGLDEAFF. The CDR3 nucleotides are TGTGCCAGCAGTTCCAAACAGGGTGGGTTGGATGAAGCTTTCTTT.

This clonotype was observed a handful of times. For the CDR3, the DNA is TGCGCCAGCAGCCAACCGGGGACAGAGGATAACTATGGCTACACCTTC. As protein: CASSQPGTEDNYGYTF. This chain links TRBV4-1 with TRBJ1-2; TRBD1 agrees at 7 bases. Germline-derived CDR1 and CDR2 are MGHRA and YSYEKL. Trimming removed 2 bases from V and 1 base from J; junction bases left unmatched: 7. This CDR3 is built from 16 residues.

This clonotype was picked up a small number of times. The V and J genes are TRBV6-5 and TRBJ1-2, with D possibly being TRBD1 (5 bases). Trimming cost V 6 bases and J 6 bases, with 20 bases left between them. Germline assignment: CDR1 MNHEY and CDR2 SVGAGI. This CDR3 region has 15 residues. Here the CDR3 DNA reads TGTGCCAGCAGCCTATGGGGATCAAGGGACGATGGCTACACCTTC. Protein sequence: CASSLWGSRDDGYTF.

This clonotype turned up a few times. This chain connects TRBV7-9 to TRBJ1-1; tentatively, D is TRBD1 (5 bases). The germline gives CDR1 SEHNR, CDR2 FQNEAQ (reference sequence). The CDR3 totals 14 residues. V was shortened by 5 bases and J by 0 bases, with 10 bases between the two germline ends. This CDR3 reads CASSRGHLNTEAFF. CDR3 coding DNA: TGTGCCAGCAGCCGAGGACATCTGAACACTGAAGCTTTCTTT. The whole variable domain, remainder taken from reference TRBV7-9 and TRBJ1-1, is DTGVSQNPRHKITKRGQNVTFRCDPISEHNRLYWYRQTLGQGPEFLTYFQNEAQLEKSRLLSDRFSAERPKGSFSTLEIQRTEQGDSAMYLCASSRGHLNTEAFFGQGTRLTVV.

The chain carries TRBV5-1 and TRBJ1-5; the D gene is possibly TRBD1 (6 bases). V was trimmed by 4 bases and J by 3 bases, leaving 14 bases between them. Germline V lookup: CDR1 SGHRS, CDR2 YFSETQ. The CDR3 is 15 residues long. The CDR3 DNA reads TGCGCCAGCAGCCTTCTCGGACAGTACAATCAGCCCCAGCATTTT. Translating it yields CASSLLGQYNQPQHF.

This chain links TRBV6-5 with TRBJ2-7, with TRBD2 identical over 10 bases. CDR3 length: 15 residues. Germline CDR1 reads MNHEY; CDR2 reads SVGAGI. With V trimmed by 5 bases and J by 1 base, 5 bases remained unmatched. This CDR3 reads CASSLGTSESYEQYF. The CDR3 DNA sequence: TGTGCCAGCAGTCTCGGGACTAGCGAGTCCTACGAGCAGTACTTC.

This rearrangement joins TRBV19 to TRBJ2-1; no clear D gene. There are 14 residues in the CDR3. The ends were cut back, 4 bases at V and 6 bases at J, with 13 bases in the middle. Germline CDR1 LNHDA, CDR2 SQIVND (reference sequence). The CDR3 sequence: CASSKLDNLNEQFF. Written as DNA, the CDR3 is TGTGCCAGTAGTAAGTTGGATAACCTCAATGAGCAGTTCTTC.

The chain has TRBV12-3 or TRBV12-4 and TRBJ1-5; 9 bases agree with TRBD1. Unmatched junction bases numbered 4, after V lost 0 bases and J lost 7 bases. The CDR3 spans 15 residues. The CDR3 DNA reads TGTGCCAGCAGTTTAGCGGGACAGGGTACACAGCCCCAGCATTTT. Residues: CASSLAGQGTQPQHF.

This clonotype was counted only a few times. This chain links TRBV6-5 with TRBJ2-3, with 7 nucleotides matching TRBD2. From germline, CDR1 is MNHEY and CDR2 SVGAGI. The CDR3 consists of 13 residues. Trimming cost V 7 bases and J 5 bases; bases outside gene matches: 6. The CDR3 is CASTSGRLDTQYF. CDR3 nucleotide sequence: TGTGCCAGCACCTCCGGGAGGTTAGATACGCAGTATTTT.

The chain has TRBV4-2 and TRBJ2-5; the match to TRBD2 covers 13 bases. V was pared by 5 bases and J by 4 bases, with 7 bases of the junction left unmatched. Germline CDR1 and CDR2: LGHNA and YNFKEQ. The CDR3 extends over 16 amino acids. The CDR3 DNA is TGTGCCAGCAGCTGGGGACTAGCGGGAATGGGAGAGACCCAGTACTTC. Protein: CASSWGLAGMGETQYF.

V and J are TRBV7-9 and TRBJ2-1, with D maybe TRBD1 (6 bases). The V gene's germline CDR1 is SEHNR and CDR2 FQNEAQ (reference sequence). With 10 bases removed from V and 0 bases from J, the gap between germline ends came to 13 bases. The CDR3 is 14 amino acids. CDR3 loop: CATQKDSSYNEQFF. For the CDR3, the DNA is TGTGCCACCCAAAAGGACAGCTCCTACAATGAGCAGTTCTTC.

The CDR3 loop reads CSARGGQGAVTEAFF. DNA of the CDR3: TGCAGTGCTAGAGGGGGGCAGGGGGCGGTCACTGAAGCTTTCTTT. This rearrangement joins TRBV20-1 to TRBJ1-1; 8 bases agree with TRBD1. Germline lookup yields CDR1 DFQATT and CDR2 SNEGSKA (reference sequence). V was pared by 1 base and J by 4 bases, with 8 bases of the junction left unmatched. The CDR3 loop spans 15 amino acids.

This rearrangement joins TRBV7-2 to TRBJ2-1; 14 positions agree with TRBD2. The J segment lost 6 bases and the V segment lost 2 bases, leaving 12 bases of the junction unmatched. This CDR3 contains 19 residues. Germline assignment: CDR1 SGHTA and CDR2 FQGNSA. CDR3 loop: CASSLRLAGGPGSLNEQFF. The CDR3 nucleotides read TGTGCCAGCAGCTTAAGACTAGCGGGAGGGCCAGGTTCGCTCAATGAGCAGTTCTTC.

The chain carries TRBV23-1 and TRBJ2-1; 9 bases line up with TRBD1. TRBV23-1 is known as an ORF, though its function is uncertain. Trimming took 10 bases from V and 4 from J; bases not matched to a gene: 8. The CDR3 loop spans 14 amino acids. CDR3 protein: CATQQGADYNEQFF. The CDR3 region has the DNA TGCGCCACGCAACAGGGGGCCGATTACAATGAGCAGTTCTTC.

This sequence joins TRBV3-1 and TRBJ1-4, with 7 bases lining up with TRBD1. Losses at the gene ends were 3 bases for V and 8 bases for J; bases not matched to a gene: 3. The CDR3 consists of 13 residues. CDR1 LGHDT and CDR2 YNNKEL come from the germline V gene (reference sequence). The chain's CDR3 is CASSHPGQEKLFF. The CDR3 DNA reads TGTGCCAGCAGCCACCCGGGACAGGAAAAACTGTTTTTT.

This clonotype was seen ten or more times. This chain uses TRBV7-2 with TRBJ2-3; 10 bases fit TRBD2. CDR3 length equals 15 residues. V dropped 4 bases and J dropped 3; count of bases not matched to a gene: 4. The germline CDR1 and CDR2 sequences are SGHTA and FQGNSA. As DNA, the CDR3 is TGTGCCAGCAGCTGGACTAGCGGAAAAACAGATACGCAGTATTTT. Encoded protein: CASSWTSGKTDTQYF.